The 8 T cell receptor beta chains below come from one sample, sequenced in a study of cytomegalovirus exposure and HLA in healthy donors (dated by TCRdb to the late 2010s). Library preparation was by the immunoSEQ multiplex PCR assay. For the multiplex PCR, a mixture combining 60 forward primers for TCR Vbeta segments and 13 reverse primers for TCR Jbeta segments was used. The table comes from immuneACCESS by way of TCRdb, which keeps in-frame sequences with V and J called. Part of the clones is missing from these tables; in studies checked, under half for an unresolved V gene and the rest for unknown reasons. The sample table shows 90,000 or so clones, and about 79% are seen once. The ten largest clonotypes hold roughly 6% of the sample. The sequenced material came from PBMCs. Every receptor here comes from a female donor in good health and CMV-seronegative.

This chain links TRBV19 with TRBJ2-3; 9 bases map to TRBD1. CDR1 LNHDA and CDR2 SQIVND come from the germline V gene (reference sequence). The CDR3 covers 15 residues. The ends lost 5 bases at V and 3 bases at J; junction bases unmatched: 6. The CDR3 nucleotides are TGTGCCAGTAGTCCTCCGGGACAGGGAACAGATACGCAGTATTTT. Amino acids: CASSPPGQGTDTQYF.

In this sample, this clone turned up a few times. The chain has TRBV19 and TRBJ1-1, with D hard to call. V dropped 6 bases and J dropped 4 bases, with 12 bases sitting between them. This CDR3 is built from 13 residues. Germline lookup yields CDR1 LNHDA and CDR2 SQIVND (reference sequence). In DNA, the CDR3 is TGTGCCAGTAGAGGTGGGAGGCGCACTGAAGCTTTCTTT. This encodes CASRGGRRTEAFF.

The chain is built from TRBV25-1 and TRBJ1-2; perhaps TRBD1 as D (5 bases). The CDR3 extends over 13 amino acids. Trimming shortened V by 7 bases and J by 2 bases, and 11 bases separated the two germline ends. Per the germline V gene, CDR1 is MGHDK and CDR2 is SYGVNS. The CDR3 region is CASKGQGNYGYTF. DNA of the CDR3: TGTGCCAGCAAGGGGCAGGGCAACTATGGCTACACCTTC.

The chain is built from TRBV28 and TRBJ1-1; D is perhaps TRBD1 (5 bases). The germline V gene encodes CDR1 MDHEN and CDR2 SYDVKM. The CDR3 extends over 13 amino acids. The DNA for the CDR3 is TGTGCACTCGATCAGGGTTTGAACACTGAAGCTTTCTTT. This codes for CALDQGLNTEAFF.

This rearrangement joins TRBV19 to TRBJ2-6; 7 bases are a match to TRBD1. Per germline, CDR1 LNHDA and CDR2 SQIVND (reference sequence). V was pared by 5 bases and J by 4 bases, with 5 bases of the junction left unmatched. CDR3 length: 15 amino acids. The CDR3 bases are TGTGCCAGTAGTGAGACAGGGCGGGGGGCCAACGTCCTGACTTTC. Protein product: CASSETGRGANVLTF. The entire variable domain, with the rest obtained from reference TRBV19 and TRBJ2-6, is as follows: DGGITQSPKYLFRKEGQNVTLSCEQNLNHDAMYWYRQDPGQGLRLIYYSQIVNDFQKGDIAEGYSVSREKKESFPLTVTSAQKNPTAFYLCASSETGRGANVLTFGAGSRLTVL.

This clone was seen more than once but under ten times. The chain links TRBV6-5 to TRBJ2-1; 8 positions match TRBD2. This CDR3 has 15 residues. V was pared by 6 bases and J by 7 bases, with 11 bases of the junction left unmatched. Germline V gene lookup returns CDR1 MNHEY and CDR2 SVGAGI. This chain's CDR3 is CASSPGLAGRNEQFF. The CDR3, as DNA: TGTGCCAGCAGCCCTGGGCTAGCGGGCCGAAATGAGCAGTTCTTC.

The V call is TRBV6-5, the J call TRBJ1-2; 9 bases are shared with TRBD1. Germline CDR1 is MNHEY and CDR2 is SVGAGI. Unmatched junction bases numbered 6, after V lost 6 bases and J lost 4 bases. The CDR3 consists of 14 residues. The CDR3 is CASRLGQGGYGYTF. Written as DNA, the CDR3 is TGTGCCAGCAGGTTGGGACAGGGCGGCTATGGCTACACCTTC.

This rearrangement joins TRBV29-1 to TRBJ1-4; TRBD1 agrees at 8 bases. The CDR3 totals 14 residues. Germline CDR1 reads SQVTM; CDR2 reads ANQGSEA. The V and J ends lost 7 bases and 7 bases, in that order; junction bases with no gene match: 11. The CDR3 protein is CSAIIGQGGEKLFF. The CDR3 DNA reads TGCAGCGCCATAATTGGACAGGGAGGTGAAAAACTGTTTTTT.